This T cell receptor beta chain was captured by sequencing in a study of T-cell reconstitution after alpha-beta-depleted transplantation in children. This clonotype appeared a few times. CDR1 and CDR2 (germline): SGHVS, FQNEAQ. The CDR3 runs to 15 residues. V lost 0 bases to trimming and J lost 0 bases, with 8 bases between them. A library of TCRbeta sequences, prepared with unique molecular identifiers, was generated. Using its own MiXCR run on the PCR reads, TCRdb lists one record per CDR3 protein. This sample has hundreds of thousands of distinct CDR3 sequences, with about an eighth found just once.

The sample consisted of PBMCs, taken from the stem cell graft. This chain connects TRBV7-8 to TRBJ1-1; D is unresolved. This TCR derives from a human donor who donated a stem cell graft to a child with Fanconi anemia. The CDR3: CASSLAAHMNTEAFF. CDR3 bases: TGTGCCAGCAGCTTAGCGGCACACATGAACACTGAAGCTTTCTTT.